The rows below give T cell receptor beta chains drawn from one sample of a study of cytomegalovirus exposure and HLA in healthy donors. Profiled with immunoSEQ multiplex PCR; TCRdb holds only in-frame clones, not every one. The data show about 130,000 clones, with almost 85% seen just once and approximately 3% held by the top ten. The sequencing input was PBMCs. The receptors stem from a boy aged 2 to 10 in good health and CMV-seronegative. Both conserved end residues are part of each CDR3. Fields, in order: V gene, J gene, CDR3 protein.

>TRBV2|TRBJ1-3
CAGKIGERNTIYF
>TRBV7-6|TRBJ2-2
CASSFGVGTGELFF
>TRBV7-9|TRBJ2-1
CASSLWTGQTYNEQFF
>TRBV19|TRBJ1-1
CASSPANRVDVLNTEAFF
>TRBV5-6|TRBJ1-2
CASSPNMLDRYDYGYTF
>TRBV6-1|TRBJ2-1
CASSEANGGGFVEQFF
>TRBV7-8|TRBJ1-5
CASSLVGTRLQPQHF
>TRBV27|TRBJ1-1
CASSLGGPRAEAFF
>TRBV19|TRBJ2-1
CATTGAGGVHNEQFF
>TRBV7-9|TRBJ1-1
CASRLQGNTEAFF
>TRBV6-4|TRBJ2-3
CASSDGGESTDTQYF